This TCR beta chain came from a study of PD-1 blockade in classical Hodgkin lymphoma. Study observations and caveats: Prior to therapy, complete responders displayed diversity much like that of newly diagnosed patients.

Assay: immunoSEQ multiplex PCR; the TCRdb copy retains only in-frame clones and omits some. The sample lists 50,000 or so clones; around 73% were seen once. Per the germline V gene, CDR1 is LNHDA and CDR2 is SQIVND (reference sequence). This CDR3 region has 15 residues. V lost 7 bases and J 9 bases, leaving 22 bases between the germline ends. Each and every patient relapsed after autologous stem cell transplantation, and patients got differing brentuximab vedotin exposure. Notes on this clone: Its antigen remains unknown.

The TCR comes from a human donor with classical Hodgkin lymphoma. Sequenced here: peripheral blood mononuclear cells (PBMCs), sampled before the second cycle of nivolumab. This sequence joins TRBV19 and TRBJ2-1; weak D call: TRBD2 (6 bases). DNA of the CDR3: TGTGCCAGTAAAACTGCGGGGAGAGAAGGCGGTGAGCAGTTCTTC. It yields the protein CASKTAGREGGEQFF.